This T cell receptor beta chain was identified in a study of CD8+ T cells in alopecia areata. Looking at the study overall: The drug, oral tofacitinib, was given to treated patients at 5 to 10 mg twice daily. For treated patients, severity scores reflected the percentage of scalp area affected.

This clone came up once. The antigen is not known. The treatment: oral pan-JAK inhibitor, 5-10 mg twice daily. This CDR3 comprises 18 residues. Germline V gene data show CDR1 as KGHSH and CDR2 as LQKENI. With 2 bases clipped from V and 2 bases from J, the junction kept 15 bases outside the gene matches. RNA was isolated and reverse transcribed to cDNA, the sequencing template. Clones were read by immunoSEQ multiplex PCR, and TCRdb kept only the in-frame ones, dropping some. Of 180,000 or so clones in the sample, 58% were seen once. Whole-study findings and limits: Lesional scalp displayed greater clonality than normal scalp, most notably in alopecia totalis/universalis.

The receptor was derived from a human donor with alopecia areata. The material was CD4+ T cells sorted from blood, obtained at approximately week 60, from a patient treated with tofacitinib. The J gene is TRBJ2-7, the V gene TRBV18, with 7 bases that match TRBD1. As DNA, the CDR3 is TGTGCCAGCTCACCAGACTTCGGCCGAACAGGGGTGCCCTACGAGCAGTACTTC. This gives the protein CASSPDFGRTGVPYEQYF.